The rows below give T cell receptor beta chains drawn from one sample of a study of cytomegalovirus exposure and HLA in healthy donors. Clones were sequenced by immunoSEQ multiplex PCR, and TCRdb holds only the in-frame ones, with some missing. The data show 160,000 or so clones, about 80% seen once. Sequences were obtained from PBMCs. The receptors here all came from a young man in good health and CMV-seropositive. Each CDR3 is given with its conserved first and last residue. Each record gives: CDR3 length, J gene, V gene, CDR3 protein.

15	TRBJ2-1	TRBV19	CASSIEGQSYNEQFF
13	TRBJ2-7	TRBV5-1	CASRVSGGYEQYF
15	TRBJ2-3	TRBV7-9	CASSLRDRATDTQYF
16	TRBJ1-3	TRBV14	CASSPNQGAGGNTIYF
16	TRBJ1-5	TRBV10-3	CAISGAMGSSNQPQHF
12	TRBJ1-1	TRBV29-1	CSVGEGNTEAFF
13	TRBJ2-7	TRBV13	CASSWDRREGQYF
16	TRBJ2-3	TRBV6-5	CASSYFAASPSDTQYF
16	TRBJ2-1	TRBV2	CASSGKTSGSSREQFF
15	TRBJ1-4	TRBV6-6	CASSYGDRANEKLFF
14	-	TRBV10-3	CAISVTAGYYEQYF
13	TRBJ1-1	TRBV12-5	CASGRDTVAEAFF
18	TRBJ1-5	TRBV5-5	CASSLEVVTGIDGQPQHF
15	TRBJ2-3	TRBV27	CASGPLAGGINTQYF
15	TRBJ2-3	TRBV7-7	CASSPAGWSTDTQYF
12	TRBJ1-2	TRBV7-2	CASNYREHGYTF
16	TRBJ2-7	TRBV27	CASSLTAGGFFYEQYF
13	TRBJ2-3	TRBV4-2	CASNLRGDDTQYF
14	TRBJ1-6	TRBV27	CASSSGGWGSPLHF
14	TRBJ1-6	TRBV5-4	CASREDRVNSPLHF
14	TRBJ2-7	TRBV30	CAWSVGTGSYEQYF
14	TRBJ2-7	TRBV5-1	CASNLGQGAYEQYF
15	TRBJ2-7	TRBV4-2	CASSQDRIASYEQYF
15	TRBJ2-2	TRBV6-5	CASTMGQGNTGELFF
14	TRBJ2-5	TRBV19	CASSQYRERETQYF
16	TRBJ1-1	TRBV21-1	CASSKALSIYWHEAFF
13	TRBJ1-5	TRBV14	CASSRETNQPQHF
11	TRBJ2-3	TRBV12-5	CASGSTLTQYF
16	TRBJ2-1	TRBV11-2	CASSLDQGGDVHEQFF
16	TRBJ2-3	TRBV11-2	CASSLGQGASTDTQYF
14	TRBJ1-5	TRBV2	CASSDLTGNQPQHF
14	TRBJ2-5	TRBV4-2	CASSQDRVPETQYF
15	TRBJ2-7	TRBV6-5	CASRRDDRGGYEQYF
13	TRBJ2-5	TRBV5-1	CASKMGQKETQYF
13	TRBJ2-5	TRBV9	CASSLQGEETQYF
17	TRBJ2-1	TRBV19	CASRAGTSGRASNEQFF
16	TRBJ2-1	TRBV7-9	CASSLAGVSSYNEQFF
14	TRBJ1-1	TRBV7-2	CASSPGTGHTEAFF
13	TRBJ1-6	TRBV6-1	CATGQGAYSPLHF
17	TRBJ2-3	TRBV7-2	CASSLVSGGGAADTQYF
14	TRBJ1-2	TRBV30	CAWIPSRQQGGYTF
14	TRBJ1-1	TRBV6-5	CASSYSYLNTEAFF
16	TRBJ1-1	TRBV10-3	CAIGGTHPGKYTEAFF
15	TRBJ1-4	TRBV9	CASRKGGATNEKLFF
16	TRBJ2-3	TRBV6-1	CASSERGRGGTDTQYF
14	TRBJ1-5	TRBV19	CASSIDRGVQPQHF
15	TRBJ1-2	TRBV19	CASSIAAGDNYGYTF
13	TRBJ1-1	TRBV30	CAWSYGRNTEAFF
13	TRBJ1-5	TRBV2	CARGSDRRQPQHF
15	TRBJ2-1	TRBV4-3	CASSQGTGVTDEQFF
14	TRBJ1-4	TRBV5-1	CASSEQGGNEKLFF
14	TRBJ2-7	TRBV27	CASSWDGSSYEQYF
12	TRBJ1-4	TRBV29-1	CSATTDNEKLFF
17	TRBJ2-7	TRBV10-3	CAISESTQREAPYEQYF
17	TRBJ1-1	TRBV2	CASSEGRGRGRSTEAFF
15	TRBJ2-6	TRBV28	CASNSGKLGANVLTF
17	TRBJ1-4	TRBV9	CASSPTTGGSDDEKLFF